This TCR beta chain was retrieved from a study of T-cell reconstitution after alpha-beta-depleted transplantation in children (dated by TCRdb to the mid-2010s). Describing the broader study: T-cell immune reconstitution after TCRalphabeta/CD19-depleted allogeneic hematopoietic cell transplantation in children was quantitatively tracked in the study by means of TCR repertoire profiling.

The trim is 4 bases for V and 9 bases for J, with a gap of 15 bases between the germline ends. Including the terminal cysteine and phenylalanine, the CDR3 comprises 14 residues. The only DNA kept is the CDR3, 42 bases in frame from the first base. Per the germline V gene, KGHDR is the CDR1 and SFDVKD is the CDR2. This clonotype was seen ten or more times. Its recognized antigen is unknown. No qualities accompany the bases; no much larger clone lies one base away. Library preparation was by PCR. Reads for this sample came from an Illumina HiSeq 2500. TCR libraries were prepared with molecular barcoding, using unique molecular identifiers to normalize TCRbeta repertoire quantification. TCRdb reworked the public reads: Q25 trimming with fastp, MiXCR clone assembly, productive beta chains retained. When rows share a CDR3 protein, they turn into one entry using the most common DNA and genes. The sample includes about 410,000 distinct CDR3 sequences, with about a fifth observed a single time. The ten largest clones add up to approximately 3.8% of the sample.

In this chain, TRBV24-1 is recombined with TRBJ2-1; too little of a D gene remains to name it. The origin of this receptor is a human donor who donated a stem cell graft to a child with acute myeloid leukemia. The sample here was PBMCs from the stem cell graft donor, taken from the stem cell graft. The DNA is as follows: TGTGCCACCAGTGACCTCGACCCTTCGACTGAGCAGTTCTTC. This encodes CATSDLDPSTEQFF.